Listed below are T cell receptor beta chains from one sample, sequenced in a study of Graves' ophthalmopathy and Graves' hyperthyroidism. TCRdb reprocessed the multiplex PCR reads via MiXCR and lists one record per CDR3 protein. Here the sample spans about 740,000 distinct CDR3 sequences, 40% being singletons. Sequencing used peripheral blood. Every receptor here comes from an adult man with Graves' ophthalmopathy. Each CDR3 is given with its conserved first and last residue. The order of the fields is J gene, V gene, D gene, clone size, CDR3 length, CDR3 protein, CDR3 DNA. D genes are given only for firm matches. Clone size is given for some rows only: seen once, a few or many times, or a class if the clone is expanded.

j_gene: TRBJ1-6; v_gene: TRBV20-1; d_gene: .; abundance: few; len: 16; CDR3aa: CSARGRYSGTGSPLHF; CDR3nt: TGCAGTGCTAGGGGGAGGTATTCCGGTACTGGTTCACCCCTCCACTTT
j_gene: TRBJ2-5; v_gene: TRBV5-6; d_gene: TRBD1; abundance: .; len: 16; CDR3aa: CASSLDYRGRMETQYF; CDR3nt: TGTGCCAGCAGCTTGGACTACAGGGGGAGGATGGAGACCCAGTACTTC
j_gene: TRBJ2-7; v_gene: TRBV7-6; d_gene: .; abundance: many; len: 13; CDR3aa: CASSLARSSEQYF; CDR3nt: TGTGCCAGCAGCTTAGCGCGGTCTTCCGAGCAGTACTTC
j_gene: TRBJ1-1; v_gene: TRBV10-1; d_gene: .; abundance: .; len: 14; CDR3aa: CTSSKSLGNTEAFF; CDR3nt: TGCACCAGCAGTAAGTCGCTGGGAAACACTGAAGCTTTCTTT
j_gene: TRBJ1-3; v_gene: TRBV10-3; d_gene: .; abundance: many; len: 16; CDR3aa: CAISERRPSLESTIYF; CDR3nt: TGTGCCATCAGTGAGAGACGACCATCTCTGGAAAGCACCATATATTTT
j_gene: TRBJ2-7; v_gene: TRBV9; d_gene: TRBD1; abundance: once; len: 15; CDR3aa: CASSVDGRGNYEQYF; CDR3nt: TGTGCCAGCAGCGTAGATGGCAGGGGGAACTACGAGCAGTACTTC
j_gene: TRBJ2-5; v_gene: TRBV7-3; d_gene: .; abundance: many; len: 13; CDR3aa: CASSSEGLETQYF; CDR3nt: TGTGCCAGCAGCTCGGAGGGATTGGAGACCCAGTACTTC
j_gene: TRBJ1-1; v_gene: TRBV10-3; d_gene: .; abundance: .; len: 13; CDR3aa: CAISDLAATEAFF; CDR3nt: TGTGCCATCAGTGATCTGGCGGCCACTGAAGCTTTCTTT
j_gene: TRBJ1-2; v_gene: TRBV13; d_gene: .; abundance: many; len: 11; CDR3aa: CASSLERGYTF; CDR3nt: TGTGCCAGCAGCTTAGAAAGAGGCTACACCTTC
j_gene: TRBJ2-7; v_gene: TRBV20-1; d_gene: TRBD2; abundance: few; len: 13; CDR3aa: CSAQGLAAYEQYF; CDR3nt: TGCAGTGCTCAGGGACTAGCGGCCTACGAGCAGTACTTC
j_gene: TRBJ2-7; v_gene: TRBV2; d_gene: .; abundance: few; len: 14; CDR3aa: CASRVGQGHYEQYF; CDR3nt: TGTGCCAGCAGGGTGGGGCAGGGACACTACGAGCAGTACTTC
j_gene: TRBJ2-5; v_gene: TRBV7-2; d_gene: .; abundance: few; len: 19; CDR3aa: CASSLGMAFGGTPQETQYF; CDR3nt: TGTGCCAGCAGCTTAGGGATGGCTTTTGGGGGGACGCCCCAAGAGACCCAGTACTTC
j_gene: TRBJ1-2; v_gene: TRBV7-9; d_gene: .; abundance: many; len: 14; CDR3aa: CASSLGPGNYGYTF; CDR3nt: TGTGCCAGCAGCTTAGGACCGGGGAACTATGGCTACACCTTC
j_gene: TRBJ2-7; v_gene: TRBV20-1; d_gene: .; abundance: few; len: 15; CDR3aa: CSARDRAGPSYEQYF; CDR3nt: TGCAGTGCTAGAGATCGGGCAGGACCCTCCTACGAGCAGTACTTC
j_gene: TRBJ1-2; v_gene: TRBV9; d_gene: .; abundance: many; len: 13; CDR3aa: CASSVHSNYGYTF; CDR3nt: TGTGCCAGCAGCGTACACAGTAACTATGGCTACACCTTC
j_gene: TRBJ2-6; v_gene: TRBV7-9; d_gene: TRBD1; abundance: .; len: 15; CDR3aa: CASSATGQGANVLTF; CDR3nt: TGTGCCAGCAGCGCGACGGGACAGGGGGCCAACGTCCTGACTTTC
j_gene: TRBJ2-7; v_gene: TRBV7-9; d_gene: TRBD2; abundance: few; len: 14; CDR3aa: CASSTREGNYEQYF; CDR3nt: TGTGCCAGCAGCACCAGGGAGGGGAACTACGAGCAGTACTTC
j_gene: TRBJ2-7; v_gene: TRBV24-1; d_gene: TRBD1; abundance: .; len: 14; CDR3aa: CASRPRDRGYEQYF; CDR3nt: TGTGCCAGCAGACCCCGGGACAGGGGCTACGAGCAGTACTTC
j_gene: TRBJ2-2; v_gene: TRBV11-2; d_gene: TRBD2; abundance: .; len: 17; CDR3aa: CASSGSEAGIFTGELFF; CDR3nt: TGTGCCAGCAGCGGGTCGGAAGCGGGGATCTTCACCGGGGAGCTGTTTTTT
j_gene: TRBJ1-5; v_gene: TRBV15; d_gene: .; abundance: .; len: 15; CDR3aa: CATSSVEASNQPQHF; CDR3nt: TGTGCCACCAGCAGTGTAGAAGCGAGCAATCAGCCCCAGCATTTT
j_gene: TRBJ1-4; v_gene: TRBV7-2; d_gene: .; abundance: .; len: 14; CDR3aa: CASSSRTSNEKLFF; CDR3nt: TGTGCCAGCAGCTCCCGGACAAGTAATGAAAAACTGTTTTTT
j_gene: TRBJ1-1; v_gene: TRBV29-1; d_gene: .; abundance: .; len: 12; CDR3aa: CSVLGGSTEAFF; CDR3nt: TGCAGCGTATTGGGGGGGAGCACTGAAGCTTTCTTT
j_gene: TRBJ1-2; v_gene: TRBV7-2; d_gene: .; abundance: .; len: 14; CDR3aa: CASNRLGGNYGYTF; CDR3nt: TGTGCCAGCAACCGATTAGGGGGGAACTATGGCTACACCTTC
j_gene: TRBJ1-2; v_gene: TRBV15; d_gene: .; abundance: .; len: 13; CDR3aa: CATSRGTEYGHTF; CDR3nt: TGTGCCACCAGCAGAGGGACGGAGTATGGCCACACCTTC
j_gene: TRBJ1-1; v_gene: TRBV24-1; d_gene: .; abundance: many; len: 14; CDR3aa: CATNSGEMNTEAFF; CDR3nt: TGTGCCACCAACTCAGGGGAGATGAACACTGAAGCTTTCTTT
j_gene: TRBJ1-1; v_gene: TRBV29-1; d_gene: .; abundance: .; len: 12; CDR3aa: CSVESGKGEAFF; CDR3nt: TGCAGCGTTGAATCGGGGAAAGGGGAAGCCTTCTTT
j_gene: TRBJ2-7; v_gene: TRBV12-3/TRBV12-4; d_gene: .; abundance: many; len: 13; CDR3aa: CASSLKGSGEQYF; CDR3nt: TGTGCCAGCAGCTTAAAGGGGTCAGGGGAGCAGTACTTC
j_gene: TRBJ2-2; v_gene: TRBV20-1; d_gene: .; abundance: once; len: 13; CDR3aa: CSATGENTGELFF; CDR3nt: TGCAGTGCTACCGGGGAGAACACCGGGGAGCTGTTTTTT
j_gene: TRBJ1-2; v_gene: TRBV19; d_gene: .; abundance: many; len: 16; CDR3aa: CASSINWRSLKYGYTF; CDR3nt: TGTGCCAGTAGTATCAATTGGAGGAGTTTAAAGTATGGCTACACCTTC
j_gene: TRBJ1-5; v_gene: TRBV24-1; d_gene: TRBD1; abundance: .; len: 16; CDR3aa: CATSDPRTGGHQPQHF; CDR3nt: TGTGCCACCAGTGACCCACGGACAGGGGGCCATCAGCCCCAGCATTTT
j_gene: TRBJ1-4; v_gene: TRBV7-6; d_gene: .; abundance: many; len: 14; CDR3aa: CASSLGTEGEKLFF; CDR3nt: TGTGCCAGCAGCTTAGGGACAGAAGGGGAAAAACTGTTTTTT
j_gene: TRBJ2-3; v_gene: TRBV25-1; d_gene: .; abundance: many; len: 17; CDR3aa: CASSGPEEGKYTDTQYF; CDR3nt: TGTGCCAGCAGTGGCCCTGAGGAGGGGAAGTACACAGATACGCAGTATTTT
j_gene: TRBJ2-5; v_gene: TRBV7-3; d_gene: .; abundance: many; len: 13; CDR3aa: CASSQGVQETQYF; CDR3nt: TGTGCCAGCAGCCAAGGGGTACAAGAGACCCAGTACTTC
j_gene: TRBJ2-7; v_gene: TRBV2; d_gene: TRBD1; abundance: .; len: 15; CDR3aa: CASSQRQGPMEEQYF; CDR3nt: TGCGCCAGCAGCCAGAGACAGGGCCCTATGGAGGAGCAGTACTTC
j_gene: TRBJ1-2; v_gene: TRBV7-9; d_gene: TRBD1; abundance: many; len: 17; CDR3aa: CASSSGTGSRRDYGYTF; CDR3nt: TGTGCCAGCAGCTCAGGGACAGGATCTAGACGGGACTATGGCTACACCTTC
j_gene: TRBJ2-5; v_gene: TRBV4-1; d_gene: TRBD1; abundance: many; len: 15; CDR3aa: CASSPLDRAQETQYF; CDR3nt: TGCGCCAGCAGCCCCTTGGACAGGGCCCAAGAGACCCAGTACTTC
j_gene: TRBJ2-1; v_gene: TRBV25-1; d_gene: TRBD1; abundance: .; len: 15; CDR3aa: CASSKTGGADNEQFF; CDR3nt: TGTGCCAGCAGCAAGACAGGGGGAGCGGACAATGAGCAGTTCTTC
j_gene: TRBJ1-3; v_gene: TRBV29-1; d_gene: .; abundance: many; len: 14; CDR3aa: CSADSANSGNTIYF; CDR3nt: TGCAGCGCGGACAGCGCAAACTCTGGAAACACCATATATTTT
j_gene: TRBJ2-6; v_gene: TRBV10-3; d_gene: .; abundance: .; len: 17; CDR3aa: CAISYSGEGSGANVLTF; CDR3nt: TGTGCCATCAGTTACTCAGGGGAAGGCTCTGGGGCCAACGTCCTGACTTTC
j_gene: TRBJ2-5; v_gene: TRBV20-1; d_gene: .; abundance: many; len: 12; CDR3aa: CSARRQGGTQYF; CDR3nt: TGCAGTGCTAGACGGCAGGGGGGGACCCAGTACTTC
j_gene: TRBJ2-7; v_gene: TRBV11-1; d_gene: .; abundance: .; len: 14; CDR3aa: CASSVSPSSYEQYF; CDR3nt: TGTGCCAGCAGCGTTTCACCTTCCTCCTACGAGCAGTACTTC
j_gene: TRBJ2-7; v_gene: TRBV10-2; d_gene: .; abundance: .; len: 11; CDR3aa: CASGPGYEQYF; CDR3nt: TGCGCCAGCGGTCCGGGGTACGAGCAGTACTTC
j_gene: TRBJ2-7; v_gene: TRBV7-9; d_gene: .; abundance: .; len: 12; CDR3aa: CASSWIPGVQYF; CDR3nt: TGTGCCAGCAGCTGGATTCCGGGTGTACAGTACTTC
j_gene: TRBJ1-5; v_gene: TRBV20-1; d_gene: .; abundance: once; len: 12; CDR3aa: CSGKGGNQPQHF; CDR3nt: TGCAGTGGCAAAGGGGGGAATCAGCCCCAGCATTTT
j_gene: TRBJ2-2; v_gene: TRBV25-1; d_gene: .; abundance: few; len: 13; CDR3aa: CASSEAGPGELFF; CDR3nt: TGTGCCAGCAGTGAAGCCGGTCCCGGGGAGCTGTTTTTT
j_gene: TRBJ2-7; v_gene: TRBV7-2; d_gene: TRBD2; abundance: many; len: 15; CDR3aa: CASSPRAGAAYEQYF; CDR3nt: TGTGCCAGCAGCCCGAGGGCGGGAGCCGCCTACGAGCAGTACTTC
j_gene: TRBJ2-2; v_gene: TRBV19; d_gene: TRBD2; abundance: .; len: 20; CDR3aa: CASSIDRGWTSGTHTGELFF; CDR3nt: TGTGCCAGTAGTATCGACAGGGGGTGGACTAGCGGGACTCACACCGGGGAGCTGTTTTTT
j_gene: TRBJ1-2; v_gene: TRBV29-1; d_gene: .; abundance: many; len: 13; CDR3aa: CSVEARRTYGYTF; CDR3nt: TGCAGCGTTGAAGCAAGAAGGACCTATGGCTACACCTTC
j_gene: TRBJ1-2; v_gene: TRBV9; d_gene: .; abundance: many; len: 12; CDR3aa: CASSPRDYGYTF; CDR3nt: TGTGCCAGCAGCCCCCGTGACTATGGCTACACCTTC
j_gene: TRBJ1-2; v_gene: TRBV25-1; d_gene: .; abundance: .; len: 13; CDR3aa: CAYGGGYVFGYTF; CDR3nt: TGTGCCTATGGGGGGGGCTACGTCTTTGGCTACACCTTC
j_gene: TRBJ2-7; v_gene: TRBV7-2; d_gene: TRBD2; abundance: .; len: 14; CDR3aa: CASSWGGSPNEQYF; CDR3nt: TGTGCCAGCAGCTGGGGCGGGAGTCCCAACGAGCAGTACTTC
j_gene: TRBJ2-7; v_gene: TRBV9; d_gene: .; abundance: .; len: 14; CDR3aa: CASSKHQRGNEQYF; CDR3nt: TGTGCCAGCAGTAAACATCAAAGAGGGAACGAGCAGTACTTC
j_gene: TRBJ1-1; v_gene: TRBV25-1; d_gene: .; abundance: few; len: 13; CDR3aa: CASSHLRGTEAFF; CDR3nt: TGTGCCAGCAGCCACCTACGGGGGACTGAAGCTTTCTTT